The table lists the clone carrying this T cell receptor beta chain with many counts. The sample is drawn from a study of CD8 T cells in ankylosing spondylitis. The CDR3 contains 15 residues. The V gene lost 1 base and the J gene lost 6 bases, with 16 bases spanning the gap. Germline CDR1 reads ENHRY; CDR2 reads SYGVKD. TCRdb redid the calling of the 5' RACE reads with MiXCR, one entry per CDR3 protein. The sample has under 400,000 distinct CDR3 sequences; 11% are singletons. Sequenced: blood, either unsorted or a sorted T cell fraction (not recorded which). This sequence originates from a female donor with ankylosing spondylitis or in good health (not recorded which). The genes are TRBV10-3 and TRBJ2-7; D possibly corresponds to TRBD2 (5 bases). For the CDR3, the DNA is TGTGCCATCAGTGAGTTGGGTCGGTCGGGGAGCGAGCAGTACTTC. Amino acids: CAISELGRSGSEQYF.